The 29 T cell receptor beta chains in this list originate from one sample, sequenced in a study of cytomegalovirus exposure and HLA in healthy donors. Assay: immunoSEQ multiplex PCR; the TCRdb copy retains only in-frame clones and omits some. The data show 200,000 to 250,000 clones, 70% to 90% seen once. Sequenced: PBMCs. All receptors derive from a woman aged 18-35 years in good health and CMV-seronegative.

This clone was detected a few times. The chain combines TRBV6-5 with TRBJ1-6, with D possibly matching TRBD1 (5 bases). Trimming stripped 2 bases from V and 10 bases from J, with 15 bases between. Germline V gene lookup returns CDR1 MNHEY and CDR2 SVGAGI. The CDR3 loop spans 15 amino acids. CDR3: CASSYPRGENSPLHF. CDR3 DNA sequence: TGTGCCAGCAGTTACCCTCGGGGGGAAAACTCACCCCTCCACTTT.

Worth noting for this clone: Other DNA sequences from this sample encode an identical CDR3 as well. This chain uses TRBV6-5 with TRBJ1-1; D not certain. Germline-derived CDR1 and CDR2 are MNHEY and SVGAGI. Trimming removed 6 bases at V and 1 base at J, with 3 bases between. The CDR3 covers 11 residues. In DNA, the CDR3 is TGTGCCAGCAGGGGGAACACTGAAGCTTTCTTT. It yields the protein CASRGNTEAFF.

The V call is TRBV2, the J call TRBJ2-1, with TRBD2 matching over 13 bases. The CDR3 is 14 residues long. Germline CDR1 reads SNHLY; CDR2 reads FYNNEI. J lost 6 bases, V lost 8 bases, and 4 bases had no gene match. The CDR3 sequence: CASYGLAGVNEQFF. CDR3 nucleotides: TGTGCCAGCTATGGACTAGCGGGAGTCAATGAGCAGTTCTTC.

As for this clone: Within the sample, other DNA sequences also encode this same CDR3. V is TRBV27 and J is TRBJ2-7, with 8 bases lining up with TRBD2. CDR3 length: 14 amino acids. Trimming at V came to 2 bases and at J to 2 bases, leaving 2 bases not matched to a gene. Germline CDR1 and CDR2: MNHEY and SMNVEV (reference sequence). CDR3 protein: CASSLAGGPYEQYF. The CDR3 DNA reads TGTGCCAGCAGTTTAGCGGGAGGCCCCTACGAGCAGTACTTC.

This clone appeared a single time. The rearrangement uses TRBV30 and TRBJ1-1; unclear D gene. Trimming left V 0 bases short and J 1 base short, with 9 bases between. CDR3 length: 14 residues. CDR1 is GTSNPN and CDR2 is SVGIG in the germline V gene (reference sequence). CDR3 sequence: CAWSVPRRNTEAFF. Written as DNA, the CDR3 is TGTGCCTGGAGTGTTCCGAGGAGGAACACTGAAGCTTTCTTT.

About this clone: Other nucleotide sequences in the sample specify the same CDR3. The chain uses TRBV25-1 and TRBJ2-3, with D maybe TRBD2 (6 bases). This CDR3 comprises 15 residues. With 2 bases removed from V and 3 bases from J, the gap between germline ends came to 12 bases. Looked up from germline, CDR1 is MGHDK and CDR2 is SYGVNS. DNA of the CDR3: TGTGCCAGCAGTGAAGGCCGCGGAGGGACAGATACGCAGTATTTT. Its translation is CASSEGRGGTDTQYF.

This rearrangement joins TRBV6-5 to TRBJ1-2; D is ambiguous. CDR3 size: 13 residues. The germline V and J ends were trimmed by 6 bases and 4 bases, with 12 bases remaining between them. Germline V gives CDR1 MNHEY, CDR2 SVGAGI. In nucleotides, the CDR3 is TGTGCCAGCAGCCCCCCGGGGATCTATGGCTACACCTTC. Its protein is CASSPPGIYGYTF.

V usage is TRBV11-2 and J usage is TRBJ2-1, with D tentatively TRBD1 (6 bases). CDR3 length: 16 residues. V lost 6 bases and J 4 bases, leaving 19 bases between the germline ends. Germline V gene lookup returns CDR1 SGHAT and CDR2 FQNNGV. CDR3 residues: CASRRIQGQGYNEQFF. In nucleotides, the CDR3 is TGTGCCAGCAGACGGATACAGGGTCAAGGGTACAATGAGCAGTTCTTC. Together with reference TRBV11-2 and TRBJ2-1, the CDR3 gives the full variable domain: EAGVAQSPRYKIIEKRQSVAFWCNPISGHATLYWYQQILGQGPKLLIQFQNNGVVDDSQLPKDRFSAERLKGVDSTLKIQPAKLEDSAVYLCASRRIQGQGYNEQFFGPGTRLTVL.

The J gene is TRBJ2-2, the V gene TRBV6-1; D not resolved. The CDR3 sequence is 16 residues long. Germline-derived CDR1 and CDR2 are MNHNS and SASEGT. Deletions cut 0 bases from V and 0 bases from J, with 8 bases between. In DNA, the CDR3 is TGTGCCAGCAGTGAAGCGATCTGGGCGAACACCGGGGAGCTGTTTTTT. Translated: CASSEAIWANTGELFF.

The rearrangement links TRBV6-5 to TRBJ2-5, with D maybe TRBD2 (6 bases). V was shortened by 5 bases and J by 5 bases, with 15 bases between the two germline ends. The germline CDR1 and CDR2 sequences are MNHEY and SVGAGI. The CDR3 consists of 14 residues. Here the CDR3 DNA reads TGTGCCAGCAGTCGGACGGGGGAGGTTGAGACCCAGTACTTC. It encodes CASSRTGEVETQYF.

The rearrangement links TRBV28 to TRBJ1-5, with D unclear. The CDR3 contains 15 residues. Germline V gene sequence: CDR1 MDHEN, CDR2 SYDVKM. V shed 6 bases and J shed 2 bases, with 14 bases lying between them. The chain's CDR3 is CASRPNRGGNQPQHF. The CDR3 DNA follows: TGTGCCAGCAGGCCGAATCGGGGTGGCAATCAGCCCCAGCATTTT. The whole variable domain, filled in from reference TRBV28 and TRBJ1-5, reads DVKVTQSSRYLVKRTGEKVFLECVQDMDHENMFWYRQDPGLGLRLIYFSYDVKMKEKGDIPEGYSVSREKKERFSLILESASTNQTSMYLCASRPNRGGNQPQHFGDGTRLSIL.

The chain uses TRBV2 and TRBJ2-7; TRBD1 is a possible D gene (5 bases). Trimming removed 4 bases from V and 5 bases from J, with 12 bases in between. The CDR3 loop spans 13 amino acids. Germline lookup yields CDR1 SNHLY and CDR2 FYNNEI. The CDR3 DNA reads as TGTGCCAGCAGTGCTACCAGGGTCAACGAGCAGTACTTC. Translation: CASSATRVNEQYF.

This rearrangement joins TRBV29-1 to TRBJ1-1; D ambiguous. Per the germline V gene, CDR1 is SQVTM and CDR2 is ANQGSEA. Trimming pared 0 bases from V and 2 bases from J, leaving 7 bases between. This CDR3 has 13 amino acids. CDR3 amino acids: CSVEEFLNTEAFF. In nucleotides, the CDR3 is TGCAGCGTTGAAGAATTTCTAAACACTGAAGCTTTCTTT.

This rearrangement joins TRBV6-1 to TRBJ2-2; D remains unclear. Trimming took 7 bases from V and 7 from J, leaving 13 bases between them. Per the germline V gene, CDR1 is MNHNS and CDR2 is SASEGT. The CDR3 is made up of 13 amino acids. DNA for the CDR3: TGTGCCAGCAATGTTCAGGTTCACGGGGAGCTGTTTTTT. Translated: CASNVQVHGELFF.

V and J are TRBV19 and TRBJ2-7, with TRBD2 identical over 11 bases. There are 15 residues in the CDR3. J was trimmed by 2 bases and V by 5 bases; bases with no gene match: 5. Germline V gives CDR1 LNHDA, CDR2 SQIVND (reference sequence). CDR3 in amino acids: CASSGFSGRAYEQYF. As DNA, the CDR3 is TGTGCCAGTAGTGGTTTTAGCGGGAGGGCCTACGAGCAGTACTTC.

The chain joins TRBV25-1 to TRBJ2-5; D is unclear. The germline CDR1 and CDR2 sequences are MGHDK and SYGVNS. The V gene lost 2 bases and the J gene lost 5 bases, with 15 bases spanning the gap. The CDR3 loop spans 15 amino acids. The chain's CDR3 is CASSEEVRRSETQYF. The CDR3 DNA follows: TGTGCCAGCAGTGAAGAGGTCCGCAGGAGCGAGACCCAGTACTTC.

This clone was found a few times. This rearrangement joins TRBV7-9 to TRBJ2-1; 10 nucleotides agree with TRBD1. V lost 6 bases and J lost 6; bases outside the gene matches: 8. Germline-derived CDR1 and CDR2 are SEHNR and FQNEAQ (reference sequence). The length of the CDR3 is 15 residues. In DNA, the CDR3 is TGTGCCAGCAGGGAGACAGGGGGCGCAGGCAATGAGCAGTTCTTC. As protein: CASRETGGAGNEQFF. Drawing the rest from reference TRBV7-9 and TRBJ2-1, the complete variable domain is DTGVSQNPRHKITKRGQNVTFRCDPISEHNRLYWYRQTLGQGPEFLTYFQNEAQLEKSRLLSDRFSAERPKGSFSTLEIQRTEQGDSAMYLCASRETGGAGNEQFFGPGTRLTVL.

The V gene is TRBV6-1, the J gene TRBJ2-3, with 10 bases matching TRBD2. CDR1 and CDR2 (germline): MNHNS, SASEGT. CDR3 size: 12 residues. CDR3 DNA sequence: TGTGCTTCCGGGACTAGCGTGGGTACGCAGTATTTT. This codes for CASGTSVGTQYF.

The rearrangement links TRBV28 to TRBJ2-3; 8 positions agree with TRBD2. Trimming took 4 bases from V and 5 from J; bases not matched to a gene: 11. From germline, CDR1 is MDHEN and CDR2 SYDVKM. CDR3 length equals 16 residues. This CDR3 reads CASSSPREGSIDTQYF. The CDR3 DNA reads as TGTGCCAGCAGTTCTCCCCGGGAGGGCTCAATAGATACGCAGTATTTT.

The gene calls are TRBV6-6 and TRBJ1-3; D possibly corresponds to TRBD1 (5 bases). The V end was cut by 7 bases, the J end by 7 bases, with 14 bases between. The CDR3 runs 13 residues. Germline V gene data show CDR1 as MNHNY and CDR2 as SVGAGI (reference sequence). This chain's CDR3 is CASILPGGNTIYF. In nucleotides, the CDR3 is TGTGCCAGCATCCTACCCGGGGGTAACACCATATATTTT.

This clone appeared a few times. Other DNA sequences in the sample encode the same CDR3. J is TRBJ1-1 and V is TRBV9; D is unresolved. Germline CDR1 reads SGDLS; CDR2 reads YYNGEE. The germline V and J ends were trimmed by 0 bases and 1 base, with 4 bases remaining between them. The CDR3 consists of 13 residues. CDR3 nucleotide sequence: TGTGCCAGCAGCGTAGCCCCGAACACTGAAGCTTTCTTT. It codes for CASSVAPNTEAFF.

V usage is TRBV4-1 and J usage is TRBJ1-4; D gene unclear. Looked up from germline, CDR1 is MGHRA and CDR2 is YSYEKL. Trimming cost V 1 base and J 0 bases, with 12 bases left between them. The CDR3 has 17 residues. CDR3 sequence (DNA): TGCGCCAGCAGCCAAGGTTCGGCATCTACAACTAATGAAAAACTGTTTTTT. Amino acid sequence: CASSQGSASTTNEKLFF.

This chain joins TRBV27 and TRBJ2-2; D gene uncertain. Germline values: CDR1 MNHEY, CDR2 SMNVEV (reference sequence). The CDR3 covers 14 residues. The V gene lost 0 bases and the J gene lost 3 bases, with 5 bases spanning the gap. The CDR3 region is CASSLSWYTGELFF. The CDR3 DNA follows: TGTGCCAGCAGTTTATCGTGGTACACCGGGGAGCTGTTTTTT.

CDR3 loop: CASSRRHGRETQYF. CDR3 sequence (DNA): TGTGCCAGCAGTAGACGACACGGACGGGAGACCCAGTACTTC. The chain carries TRBV27 and TRBJ2-5; D unclear. Germline V gene data show CDR1 as MNHEY and CDR2 as SMNVEV (reference sequence). Trimming stripped 5 bases from V and 5 bases from J, with 15 bases between. The CDR3 covers 14 residues.

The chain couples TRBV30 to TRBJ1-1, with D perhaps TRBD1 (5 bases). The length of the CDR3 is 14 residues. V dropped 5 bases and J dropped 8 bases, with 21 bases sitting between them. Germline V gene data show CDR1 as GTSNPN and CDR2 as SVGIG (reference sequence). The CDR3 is CAWSMGRLESEAFF. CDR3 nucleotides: TGTGCCTGGTCTATGGGGCGGCTTGAATCCGAAGCTTTCTTT.

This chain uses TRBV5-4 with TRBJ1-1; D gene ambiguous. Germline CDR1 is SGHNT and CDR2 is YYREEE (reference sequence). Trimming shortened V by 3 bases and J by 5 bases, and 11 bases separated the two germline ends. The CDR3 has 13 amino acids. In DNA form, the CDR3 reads TGTGCCAGCAGCTGGCCGCGTGGAACTGAAGCTTTCTTT. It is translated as CASSWPRGTEAFF.

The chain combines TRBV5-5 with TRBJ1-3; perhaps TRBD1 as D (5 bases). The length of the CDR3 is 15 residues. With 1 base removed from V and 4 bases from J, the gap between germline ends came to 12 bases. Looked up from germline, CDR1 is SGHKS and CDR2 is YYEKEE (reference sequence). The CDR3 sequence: CASSLSAGWGNTIYF. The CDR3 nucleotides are TGTGCCAGCAGCTTGAGCGCAGGGTGGGGAAACACCATATATTTT.

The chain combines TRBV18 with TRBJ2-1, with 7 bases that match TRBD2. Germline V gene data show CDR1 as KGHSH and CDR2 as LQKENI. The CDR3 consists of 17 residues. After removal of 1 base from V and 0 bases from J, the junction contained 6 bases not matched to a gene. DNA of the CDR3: TGTGCCAGCTCACCACTCCTAGCGGTCAGCTCCTACAATGAGCAGTTCTTC. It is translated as CASSPLLAVSSYNEQFF. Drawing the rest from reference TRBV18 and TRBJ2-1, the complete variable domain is NAGVMQNPRHLVRRRGQEARLRCSPMKGHSHVYWYRQLPEEGLKFMVYLQKENIIDESGMPKERFSAEFPKEGPSILRIQQVVRGDSAAYFCASSPLLAVSSYNEQFFGPGTRLTVL.

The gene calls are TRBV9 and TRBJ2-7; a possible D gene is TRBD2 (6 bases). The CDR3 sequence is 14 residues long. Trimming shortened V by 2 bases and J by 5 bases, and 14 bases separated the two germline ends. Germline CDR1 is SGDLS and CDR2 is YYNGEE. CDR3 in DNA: TGTGCCAGCAGCGTCGGAGGGGTTGTCGACGAGCAGTACTTC. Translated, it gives CASSVGGVVDEQYF.